The 5 T cell receptor beta chains below were found in one sample sequenced in a study of blood T cell repertoires in COVID-19. Sequencing was performed with immunoSEQ multiplex PCR; in TCRdb, only in-frame clones are kept and a portion is missing. The table lists 200,000 or so clones, roughly 88% of them singletons, with roughly 9.8% in the top ten. Specimen: peripheral blood. The receptors derive from a human donor with active or convalescent COVID-19. The donor label of this sample is uncertain.

The rearrangement uses TRBV7-9 and TRBJ2-7; TRBD1 aligns across 9 bases. The J segment lost 7 bases and the V segment lost 3 bases, leaving 7 bases of the junction unmatched. The CDR3 runs to 14 residues. CDR1 and CDR2 from the germline V gene are SEHNR and FQNEAQ (reference sequence). The CDR3 reads CASSLGQGSEEQYF. The CDR3 nucleotides read TGTGCCAGCAGCTTGGGACAGGGCTCAGAAGAGCAGTACTTC.

The CDR3 loop reads CASSLLRAQETQYF. The CDR3 DNA reads as TGTGCCAGCAGCTTATTGCGGGCCCAAGAGACCCAGTACTTC. This chain uses TRBV11-2 with TRBJ2-5, with a tentative D call TRBD2 (5 bases). The CDR3 runs 14 residues. V was clipped by 2 bases and J by 1 base, with 8 bases between them. Germline lookup yields CDR1 SGHAT and CDR2 FQNNGV.

The chain uses TRBV5-1 and TRBJ2-2, with TRBD1 matching 9 bases. Germline-derived CDR1 and CDR2 are SGHRS and YFSETQ. V gave up 3 bases and J gave up 2 bases; unmatched junction bases: 5. The CDR3 loop spans 16 amino acids. The chain's CDR3 is CASSSLTGGNTGELFF. The CDR3 region has the DNA TGCGCCAGCAGCTCGTTAACAGGGGGCAACACCGGGGAGCTGTTTTTT.

The chain is built from TRBV19 and TRBJ1-6; the match to TRBD1 covers 7 bases. The CDR3 has 15 residues. Germline values: CDR1 LNHDA, CDR2 SQIVND (reference sequence). The junction had 9 bases not matched to a gene; V was cut back by 6 bases and J by 7 bases. The CDR3 here is CASRERTGGNSPLHF. In nucleotides, the CDR3 is TGTGCCAGTAGGGAAAGGACAGGAGGAAATTCACCCCTCCACTTT.

The chain uses TRBV9 and TRBJ2-3; TRBD1 matches 8 bases. After removal of 7 bases from V and 3 bases from J, the junction contained 7 bases not matched to a gene. The V gene's germline CDR1 is SGDLS and CDR2 YYNGEE. CDR3 length: 14 residues. As DNA, the CDR3 is TGTGCCAGCCGAACGGGACAGGCGACAGATACGCAGTATTTT. Translation gives CASRTGQATDTQYF.